This is a list of T cell receptor beta chains from one sample in a study of cytomegalovirus exposure and HLA in healthy donors. Assay: immunoSEQ multiplex PCR; the TCRdb copy retains only in-frame clones and omits some. Altogether about 130,000 clones are present, about 85% being singletons, with the ten largest covering 4%. Material for sequencing was PBMCs. These receptor sequences come from a man younger than 35 in good health and CMV-seropositive. Each CDR3 is given with its conserved first and last residue. The D gene is left open where the match is weak. Expanded clones are given a class, and other clones once, few, many or no size at all.

v_call	clone_size	cdr3_length	d_call	j_call	cdr3_aa
TRBV18	.	15	TRBD2	TRBJ2-5	CASSPLAGAQETQYF
TRBV25-1	.	14	TRBD2	TRBJ2-7	CASSPHISGAAQYF
TRBV10-3	few	14	TRBD1	TRBJ2-1	CAIRGQGAYNEQFF
TRBV11-3	.	14	.	TRBJ2-1	CASSAYQEGNEQFF
TRBV11-2	.	13	.	TRBJ1-2	CASSLVAGYGYTF
TRBV21-1	few	20	.	TRBJ2-7	CASSSSKRLGGRSVSYEQYF
TRBV4-3	few	14	.	TRBJ2-1	CASSPQPSGDEQFF
TRBV27	.	16	.	TRBJ1-2	CASSLWAGTSNYGYTF
TRBV10-3	.	12	TRBD1	TRBJ2-7	CAISQGDYEQYF
TRBV27	.	16	.	TRBJ1-1	CASSPIPQGQNTEAFF
TRBV5-1	.	16	TRBD2	TRBJ2-7	CASRLAGPGWRGEQYF
TRBV15	once	15	TRBD1	TRBJ2-7	CATSRVLQGGDEQYF
TRBV10-3	.	17	TRBD1	TRBJ2-1	CAISPRGTGGNGNEQFF
TRBV19	.	15	TRBD2	TRBJ2-3	CASSIALAGTDTQYF
TRBV7-2	.	15	TRBD1	TRBJ1-5	CASSLDRDRNQPQHF
TRBV30	.	13	.	TRBJ2-6	CAWDSPGANVLTF
TRBV30	.	19	TRBD1	TRBJ1-2	CAWSLLPGQGFFSHYGYTF
TRBV5-6	.	14	.	TRBJ2-5	CASRFRDTQETQYF
TRBV30	.	13	.	TRBJ2-2	CAWRRFLSGELFF
TRBV11-2	.	15	.	TRBJ2-5	CASSLGVQEGETQYF
TRBV9	.	14	TRBD1	.	CASSVTGTGYEQYF
TRBV9	.	16	TRBD2	TRBJ2-7	CASSVASGGALYEQYF
TRBV7-9	.	12	TRBD1	TRBJ2-1	CASSFGQGRVFF
TRBV2	.	13	.	TRBJ1-5	CASRGQTNQPQHF
TRBV10-3	.	17	TRBD2	TRBJ2-7	CAIGESHSTSGSYEQYF
TRBV27	once	14	TRBD1	TRBJ1-6	CASSFQGAESPLHF
TRBV2	.	13	.	.	CATGDGPLYEQYF
TRBV9	.	13	TRBD1	TRBJ2-7	CASSVGQTYEQYF
TRBV5-1	.	11	.	TRBJ2-7	CASSLGDEQYF
TRBV27	.	18	.	TRBJ2-7	CASSLRPGGLGKSYEQYF
TRBV5-6	.	15	.	TRBJ2-1	CASSFGQLNQNEQFF